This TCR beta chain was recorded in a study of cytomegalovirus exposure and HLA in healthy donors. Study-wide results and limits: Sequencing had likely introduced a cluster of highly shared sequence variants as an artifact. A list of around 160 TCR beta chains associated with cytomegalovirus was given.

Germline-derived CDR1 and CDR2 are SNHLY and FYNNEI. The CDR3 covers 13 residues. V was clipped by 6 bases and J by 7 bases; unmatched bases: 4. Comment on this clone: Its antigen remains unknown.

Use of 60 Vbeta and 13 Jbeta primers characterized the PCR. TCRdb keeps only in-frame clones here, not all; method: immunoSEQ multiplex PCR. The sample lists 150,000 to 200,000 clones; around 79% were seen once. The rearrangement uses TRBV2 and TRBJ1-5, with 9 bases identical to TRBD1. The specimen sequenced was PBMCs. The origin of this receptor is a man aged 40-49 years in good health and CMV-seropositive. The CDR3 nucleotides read TGTGCCAGCAGAAGGACAGGGGTACAGCCCCAGCATTTT. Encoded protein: CASRRTGVQPQHF.